The subject of this entry is one TCR beta chain. The CDR3 runs to 16 residues. CDR1 is MNHEY, CDR2 SVGEGT, per germline. V gave up 2 bases and J gave up 6 bases; unmatched junction bases: 10. TCR beta chains were sequenced at survey level with immunoSEQ. Method: immunoSEQ multiplex PCR; TCRdb's copy keeps in-frame clones and lacks some. The sample consists of around 50,000 clones, roughly 93% of them appearing once. Material: PBMCs. The chain uses TRBV6-2 or TRBV6-3 and TRBJ2-5, with TRBD2 matching over 9 bases. The sequence was obtained from a man aged 40-50 years with rheumatoid arthritis. CDR3 amino acids: CASSYDLLAGLQTQYF. The CDR3 region has the DNA TGTGCCAGCAGTTACGACCTGCTAGCGGGGCTGCAGACCCAGTACTTC.